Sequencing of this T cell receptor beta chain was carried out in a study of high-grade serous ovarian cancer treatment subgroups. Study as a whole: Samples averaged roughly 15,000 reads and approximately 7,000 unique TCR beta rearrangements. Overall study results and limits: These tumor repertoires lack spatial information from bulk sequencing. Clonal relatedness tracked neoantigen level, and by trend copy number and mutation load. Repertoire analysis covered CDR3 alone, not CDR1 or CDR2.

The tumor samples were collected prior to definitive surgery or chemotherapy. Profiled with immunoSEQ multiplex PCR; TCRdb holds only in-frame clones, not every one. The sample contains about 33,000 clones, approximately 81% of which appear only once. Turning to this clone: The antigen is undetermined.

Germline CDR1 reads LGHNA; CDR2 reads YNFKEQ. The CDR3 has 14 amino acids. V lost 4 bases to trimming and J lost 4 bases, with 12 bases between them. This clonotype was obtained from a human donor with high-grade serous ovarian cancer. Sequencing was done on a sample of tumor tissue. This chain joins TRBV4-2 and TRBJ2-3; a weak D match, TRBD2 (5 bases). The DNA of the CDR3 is TGTGCCAGCAGCCCAGAGGGTGTGCCAGATACGCAGTATTTT. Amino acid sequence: CASSPEGVPDTQYF.